The 15 T cell receptor beta chains reported below all come from one sample, sequenced in a study of CD8 T cells in ankylosing spondylitis. Study-level points and caveats: Ankylosing spondylitis blood seemed to carry a telltale TCR beta motif made of several highly homologous variants.

One entry per CDR3 protein results from TCRdb running MiXCR on the 5' RACE reads. The sample records approximately 540,000 distinct CDR3 sequences, about 12% being singletons. No antigen has been identified for these receptors. Sequences were obtained from blood, either unsorted or a sorted T cell fraction (not recorded which). The source of these receptors is a male donor with ankylosing spondylitis.

The chain employs TRBV7-2 and TRBJ2-6; D not resolved. CDR3 length equals 15 residues. CDR1 is SGHTA, CDR2 FQGNSA, per germline. The V gene lost 8 bases and the J gene lost 4 bases, with 15 bases spanning the gap. CDR3 region: CASRPAQPGANVLTF. CDR3 DNA sequence: TGTGCCAGCCGCCCGGCTCAGCCCGGGGCCAACGTCCTGACTTTC.

This clonotype showed up just a few times. It may be a read error: a sequence one base away is much more abundant. The chain joins TRBV7-2 to TRBJ1-1; D unclear. V was shortened by 1 base and J by 5 bases, with 17 bases between the two germline ends. The CDR3 contains 16 residues. Germline CDR1 and CDR2: SGHTA and FQGNSA. CDR3 coding DNA: TGTGCCAGCAGCTTAGTCGCCTCAATGGGGATGACTGAAGCTTTCTTT. It is translated as CASSLVASMGMTEAFF.

This clonotype was seen a few times. The chain is built from TRBV7-2 and TRBJ2-7, with 8 bases identical to TRBD2. The CDR3 is 16 amino acids. The J segment lost 4 bases and the V segment lost 1 base, leaving 9 bases of the junction unmatched. Per the germline V gene, CDR1 is SGHTA and CDR2 is FQGNSA. The CDR3 sequence is CASSLGGVAGRYEQYF. CDR3 nucleotide sequence: TGTGCCAGCAGCTTAGGAGGGGTAGCGGGGAGATACGAGCAGTACTTC.

This chain joins TRBV7-6 and TRBJ2-7, with 8 positions matching TRBD1. The germline V gene has CDR1 SGHVS and CDR2 FNYEAQ. The V and J ends lost 5 bases and 6 bases, in that order; junction bases with no gene match: 6. The CDR3 extends over 13 amino acids. The CDR3 reads CASSPDRESEQYF. DNA of the CDR3: TGTGCCAGCAGCCCGGACAGGGAGTCCGAGCAGTACTTC.

The chain recombines TRBV29-1 with TRBJ2-5; D perhaps matches TRBD1 (5 bases). V was pared by 4 bases and J by 2 bases, with 8 bases between. CDR3 length: 12 amino acids. Germline CDR1 is SQVTM and CDR2 is ANQGSEA. The CDR3 is CSVARQQETQYF. DNA for the CDR3: TGCAGCGTTGCCCGACAGCAAGAGACCCAGTACTTC.

A few counts support this clonotype. The J gene is TRBJ2-1, the V gene TRBV29-1; possibly TRBD2 for D (6 bases). Germline assignment: CDR1 SQVTM and CDR2 ANQGSEA. This CDR3 has 14 amino acids. The V gene lost 3 bases and the J gene lost 1 base, with 10 bases spanning the gap. CDR3 sequence (DNA): TGCAGCGTTGACGGAGGGTATTCCTACAATGAGCAGTTCTTC. It specifies CSVDGGYSYNEQFF.

This chain connects TRBV7-2 to TRBJ1-2; D gene unclear. This CDR3 comprises 15 residues. Deletions cut 4 bases from V and 0 bases from J, with 12 bases between. Germline CDR1 SGHTA, CDR2 FQGNSA. The CDR3 is CASSSQPTSNYGYTF. CDR3 nucleotide sequence: TGTGCCAGCAGCTCTCAGCCAACCTCTAACTATGGCTACACCTTC.

This clonotype has a handful of counts. The chain recombines TRBV28 with TRBJ1-4, with 9 bases matching TRBD1. J was trimmed by 0 bases and V by 1 base; bases with no gene match: 9. The CDR3 contains 19 residues. CDR1 is MDHEN, CDR2 SYDVKM, per germline. This CDR3 is CASSLSESRQGATNEKLFF. CDR3 coding DNA: TGTGCCAGCAGTTTATCAGAATCCCGACAGGGGGCAACTAATGAAAAACTGTTTTTT.

This clonotype was detected only a few times. The chain is built from TRBV10-3 and TRBJ2-1; TRBD1 aligns across 8 bases. There are 14 residues in the CDR3. CDR1 ENHRY and CDR2 SYGVKD come from the germline V gene. Germline trimming cut 7 bases from V and 3 bases from J; bases unmatched to any gene: 5. CDR3 DNA: TGTGCCATCACCGGGACAGGAGACTACAATGAGCAGTTCTTC. This encodes CAITGTGDYNEQFF.

This clonotype was detected many times. The chain links TRBV12-3 or TRBV12-4 to TRBJ2-7, with 13 bases that match TRBD2. This CDR3 comprises 16 residues. Losses at the gene ends were 0 bases for V and 3 bases for J; bases not matched to a gene: 2. The DNA of the CDR3 is TGTGCCAGCAGTTTAGCGGGGACTAGCGGGGACTACGAGCAGTACTTC. It codes for CASSLAGTSGDYEQYF.

The chain uses TRBV6-5 and TRBJ2-1, with 11 bases identical to TRBD1. V lost 3 bases and J lost 4; bases outside the gene matches: 5. CDR3 size: 16 residues. The germline gives CDR1 MNHEY, CDR2 SVGAGI. As DNA, the CDR3 is TGTGCCAGCAGTTATTCCGGGACAGGGGGGTACAATGAGCAGTTCTTC. Translation: CASSYSGTGGYNEQFF.

The chain has TRBV27 and TRBJ1-2; D might be TRBD1 (5 bases). CDR3 length: 14 amino acids. The V end lost 2 bases, the J end lost 8 bases, and 15 bases lay between the germline ends. Germline V CDR1 and CDR2: MNHEY, SMNVEV (reference sequence). The CDR3 DNA follows: TGTGCCAGCAGTTTAGTTCAGGGAGAGGGAGGCTACACCTTC. Translation: CASSLVQGEGGYTF.

V and J are TRBV20-1 and TRBJ2-1, with 7 nucleotides matching TRBD2. The ends lost 6 bases at V and 0 bases at J; junction bases unmatched: 5. CDR3 size: 14 residues. CDR1 DFQATT and CDR2 SNEGSKA come from the germline V gene (reference sequence). The CDR3 DNA is TGCAGTGCAGTAGAGCGGGGCTCCTACAATGAGCAGTTCTTC. Translating gives CSAVERGSYNEQFF.

This clonotype was detected only a few times. V usage is TRBV2 and J usage is TRBJ1-1; 12 positions match TRBD1. Germline CDR1 SNHLY, CDR2 FYNNEI. With 7 bases clipped from V and 2 bases from J, the junction kept 8 bases outside the gene matches. The CDR3 has 16 residues. This CDR3 reads CASNTRDRGLNTEAFF. The CDR3 DNA reads TGTGCCAGCAACACCAGGGACAGGGGGCTAAACACTGAAGCTTTCTTT.

Here the CDR3 DNA reads TGTGCCAGCGCGGGAGTTTCTACAGATACGCAGTATTTT. Translated, it gives CASAGVSTDTQYF. This sequence joins TRBV14 and TRBJ2-3; TRBD2 matches 7 bases. This CDR3 has 13 residues. Trimming at V came to 8 bases and at J to 3 bases, leaving 5 bases not matched to a gene. Germline values: CDR1 SGHDN, CDR2 FVKESK. The full variable domain, rest sourced from reference TRBV14 and TRBJ2-3, is EAGVTQFPSHSVIEKGQTVTLRCDPISGHDNLYWYRRVMGKEIKFLLHFVKESKQDESGMPNNRFLAERTGGTYSTLKVQPAELEDSGVYFCASAGVSTDTQYFGPGTRLTVL.